This T cell receptor (beta chain) was sequenced for a study of cytomegalovirus exposure and HLA in healthy donors. Study conclusions and caveats: Across all donors, roughly uniform sequencing depth was an assumption of the presence/absence analyses. Analysis performed later showed TCR beta chains linked to HLA being more clonally expanded than equally common others. When the data were analyzed later, several of the most significant clusters appeared to be linked to common viral pathogens.

Regarding this clone: Its antigen remains unknown.

The PCR ran on 60 Vbeta and 13 Jbeta primers. Profiling relied on immunoSEQ multiplex PCR, and the TCRdb table lists in-frame clones only, not all of them. Altogether around 130,000 clones are present, 81% being singletons, with the ten largest covering 0.7%. Donors had nominal health at sampling but likely had unrecorded immune exposures. Germline V gives CDR1 LNHNV, CDR2 YYDKDF (reference sequence). Trimming pared 8 bases from V and 6 bases from J, leaving 16 bases between. This CDR3 spans 13 amino acids. Material: PBMCs. This receptor was obtained from a man aged 18-30 years in good health and CMV-seronegative. The chain links TRBV15 to TRBJ1-2; no clear D. The CDR3 coding sequence is TGTGCCACCGCTAGAAGGCAATCGGATGGCTACACCTTC. The encoded protein is CATARRQSDGYTF. The full variable domain, rest sourced from reference TRBV15 and TRBJ1-2, is DAMVIQNPRYQVTQFGKPVTLSCSQTLNHNVMYWYQQKSSQAPKLLFHYYDKDFNNEADTPDNFQSRRPNTSFCFLDIRSPGLGDTAMYLCATARRQSDGYTFGSGTRLTVV.